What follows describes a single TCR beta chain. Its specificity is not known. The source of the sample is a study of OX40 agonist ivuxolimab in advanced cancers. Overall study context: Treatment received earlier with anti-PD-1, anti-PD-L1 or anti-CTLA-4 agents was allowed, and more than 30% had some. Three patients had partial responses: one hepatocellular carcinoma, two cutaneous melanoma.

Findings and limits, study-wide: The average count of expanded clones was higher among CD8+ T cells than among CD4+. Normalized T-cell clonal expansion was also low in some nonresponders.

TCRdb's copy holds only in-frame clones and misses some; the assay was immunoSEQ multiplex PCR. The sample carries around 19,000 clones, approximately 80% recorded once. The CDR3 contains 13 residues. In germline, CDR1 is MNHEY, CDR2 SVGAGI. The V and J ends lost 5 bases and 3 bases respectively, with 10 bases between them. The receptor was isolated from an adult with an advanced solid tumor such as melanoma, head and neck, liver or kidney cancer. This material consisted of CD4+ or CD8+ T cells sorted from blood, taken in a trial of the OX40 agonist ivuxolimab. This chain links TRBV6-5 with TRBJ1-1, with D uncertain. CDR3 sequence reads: CASSAQEHTEAFF. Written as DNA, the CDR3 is TGTGCCAGCAGTGCGCAGGAGCACACTGAAGCTTTCTTT.